The source of this TCR beta chain is a study of vaccination and CD4 T cells after COVID-19. Cultured CD4+ T cell DNA underwent sequencing with the Oncomine TCR Beta short-read assay. TCRdb re-analysed the PCR reads in MiXCR, keeping a single row per CDR3 protein. The sample has 20,000 to 25,000 distinct CDR3 sequences; 30% to 45% are singletons. Findings of the study overall: There was no significant change from about 22 to 38 median reactive clonotypes.

Regarding time point: late sampling 161 to 241 days after vaccination in three convalescent patients. Regarding treatment: approximately 9-day PBMC culture with coronavirus spike peptide pools or control peptides (ViraFEST assay). At days 3 and 7, half the medium was exchanged for fresh IL-2 medium. Concerning this clonotype: Its target is not known.

This sample comprised CD4+ T cells from blood, cultured in vitro, obtained about 7 months after SARS-CoV-2 vaccination. The receptor comes from a human donor who had recovered from COVID-19.

The CDR3 coding sequence is TGTGCCAGCAGTGAGGGCGGGGGCCCCTACGAGCAGTACTTC. This codes for CASSEGGGPYEQYF. The genes are TRBV6-1 and TRBJ2-7, with D tentatively TRBD2 (7 bases). Looked up from germline, CDR1 is MNHNS and CDR2 is SASEGT. V was trimmed by 3 bases and J by 2 bases, leaving 11 bases between them. The CDR3 is made up of 14 amino acids.